What follows are 9 T cell receptor beta chains derived from one specimen sequenced in a study of T cells after yellow fever vaccination. TCRdb redid the calling of the 5' RACE reads with MiXCR, one entry per CDR3 protein. The sample consists of 250,000 to 300,000 distinct CDR3 sequences, roughly 5.2% of them appearing once. The specimen comprised CD4+ T cells sorted from PBMCs, sampled on the day of the yellow fever booster vaccination. Receptors were obtained from a young man who received the YFV17D yellow fever vaccine.

DNA of the CDR3: TGTGCCAGCAGCTCAGGGTTGGCTGGGGCCAACGTCCTGACTTTC. It translates to CASSSGLAGANVLTF. This rearrangement joins TRBV7-3 to TRBJ2-6, with TRBD1 as a possible D gene (5 bases). The germline CDR1 and CDR2 sequences are SGHTA and FQGTGA. The V gene lost 4 bases and the J gene lost 2 bases, with 9 bases spanning the gap. CDR3 length equals 15 residues.

This clonotype was recorded at least ten times. The CDR3 DNA follows: TGCGCCAGCAGCCCCTCAGTCATGGGCCAGGGGAGGTCACCCCTCCACTTT. Its translation is CASSPSVMGQGRSPLHF. The rearrangement uses TRBV4-1 and TRBJ1-6; weak D call: TRBD1 (6 bases). Trimming left V 4 bases short and J 10 bases short, with 23 bases between. This CDR3 region has 17 residues. Per germline, CDR1 MGHRA and CDR2 YSYEKL.

V and J are TRBV7-2 and TRBJ2-7; the D gene could be TRBD1 or TRBD2 (6 bases each). In germline, CDR1 is SGHTA, CDR2 FQGNSA. Deletions cut 1 base from V and 4 bases from J, with 20 bases between. The CDR3 totals 17 residues. The chain's CDR3 is CASSLEFLRDKGYEQYF. The DNA for the CDR3 is TGTGCCAGCAGCTTAGAATTCTTGCGGGACAAGGGATACGAGCAGTACTTC.

The chain is built from TRBV18 and TRBJ1-1, with D perhaps matching TRBD1 (6 bases). The CDR3 consists of 15 residues. The germline V gene has CDR1 KGHSH and CDR2 LQKENI. V lost 2 bases, J lost 1 base, and 11 bases lay in between. The CDR3 loop reads CASSPYQGSNTEAFF. CDR3 DNA sequence: TGTGCCAGCTCACCATACCAGGGGTCGAACACTGAAGCTTTCTTT.

This clonotype showed up just a few times. V gene TRBV20-1 combines with J gene TRBJ2-7, with 9 bases fitting TRBD1. Germline V gene sequence: CDR1 DFQATT, CDR2 SNEGSKA (reference sequence). The CDR3 covers 15 residues. Trimming at V came to 3 bases and at J to 3 bases, leaving 9 bases not matched to a gene. The chain's CDR3 is CSARSTGTGHYEQYF. The CDR3 nucleotides read TGCAGTGCTAGGTCGACCGGGACAGGGCACTACGAGCAGTACTTC.

This clonotype was observed many times. The genes are TRBV7-8 and TRBJ2-3; D is unresolved. Germline lookup yields CDR1 SGHVS and CDR2 FQNEAQ. The length of the CDR3 is 13 residues. V gave up 5 bases and J gave up 7 bases, with 13 bases separating them. The CDR3 is CASSLRLENTQYF. CDR3 bases: TGTGCCAGCAGCCTACGACTCGAGAATACGCAGTATTTT. Supplemented by reference TRBV7-8 and TRBJ2-3, the full variable domain reads GAGVSQSPRYKVAKRGQDVALRCDPISGHVSLFWYQQALGQGPEFLTYFQNEAQLDKSGLPSDRFFAERPEGSVSTLKIQRTQQEDSAVYLCASSLRLENTQYFGPGTRLTVL.

Only a few counts were recorded for this clonotype. This chain uses TRBV30 with TRBJ2-7, with D maybe TRBD2 (6 bases). This CDR3 has 18 residues. V gave up 4 bases and J gave up 4 bases, with 29 bases separating them. The germline V gene has CDR1 GTSNPN and CDR2 SVGIG (reference sequence). Here the CDR3 DNA reads TGTGCCTGGATGGGCGGGGTGAAGGGACGGACGAGGTCTTACGAGCAGTACTTC. As protein: CAWMGGVKGRTRSYEQYF.

This chain uses TRBV20-1 with TRBJ2-4; D is undetermined. V was trimmed by 7 bases and J by 3 bases, leaving 13 bases between them. The CDR3 consists of 13 residues. Germline CDR1 and CDR2: DFQATT and SNEGSKA (reference sequence). CDR3 in DNA: TGCAGTGAGCATGGGGATGGCAAAAACATTCAGTACTTC. Encoded protein: CSEHGDGKNIQYF.

The chain couples TRBV6-2 or TRBV6-3 to TRBJ2-5; D possibly corresponds to TRBD2 (5 bases). This CDR3 is 14 amino acids long. Germline V gene sequence: CDR1 MNHEY, CDR2 SVGEGT. V dropped 4 bases and J dropped 1 base, with 10 bases sitting between them. CDR3: CASSSLLGQETQYF. CDR3 nucleotide sequence: TGTGCCAGCAGTTCTCTACTAGGCCAAGAGACCCAGTACTTC.